The source of this T cell receptor beta chain is a study of vaccination effects on CD4 cells after COVID-19. Study outcomes and limitations: Marked clonal contraction of both clone types appeared late after vaccination. Only 1 of 255 vaccine-induced clones from healthy vaccinees cross-reacted with common cold coronaviruses. No early post-infection timepoints were available in the study, which also included few convalescent patients.

Repertoires were generated with immunoSEQ multiplex PCR, while TCRdb's copy carries only in-frame clones and drops some. Of 50,000 to 60,000 clones listed, approximately 72% are singletons. This CDR3 is 14 amino acids long. Germline V gene data show CDR1 as LGHDT and CDR2 as YNNKEL (reference sequence). The ends lost 4 bases at V and 0 bases at J; junction bases unmatched: 3. This clone was counted a few times. No antigen is known for it. When roughly eleven days of culture had elapsed, CD4+ T cells were isolated. Two-dose BNT162b2 or mRNA-1273 vaccination was given to participants. It was on days 3 and 7 that half the medium was replaced with IL-2 medium.

The J gene is TRBJ2-7, the V gene TRBV3-1 (or the pseudogene TRBV3-2); 7 bases line up with TRBD1. Source: CD4+ T cells from PBMCs cultured without peptide, taken after COVID-19 vaccination. The sequence was obtained from a human donor who received a COVID-19 vaccine. In nucleotides, the CDR3 is TGTGCCAGCAGCCTCCAGGGGGACTCCTACGAGCAGTACTTC. Residues: CASSLQGDSYEQYF.